The rows below give T cell receptor beta chains drawn from one sample of a study of technical replicates of blood from a few donors. Libraries were prepared by immunoSEQ multiplex PCR; TCRdb keeps only in-frame clonotypes and omits some of them. The repertoire has around 84,000 clones, 97% of them found once; the top ten carry approximately 0.18%. Source material: T cells isolated from PBMCs. The receptor set was obtained from a human donor in good health. CDR3s include the opening cysteine and the closing phenylalanine or tryptophan. Expanded clones get a size class; other rows say once, few or many, or leave the size out.

V gene: TRBV11-3; J gene: TRBJ1-2; clone size: -; CDR3 protein: CASSQDSYGYTF
V gene: TRBV2; J gene: TRBJ2-3; clone size: -; CDR3 protein: CASHGGRATDTQYF
V gene: TRBV9; J gene: TRBJ2-3; clone size: -; CDR3 protein: CASSVGGGSTDTQYF
V gene: TRBV10-3; J gene: TRBJ1-1; clone size: -; CDR3 protein: CAISESIQHTEAFF
V gene: TRBV15; J gene: TRBJ1-2; clone size: -; CDR3 protein: CATSRDLRPGNYGYTF
V gene: TRBV7-9; J gene: TRBJ1-1; clone size: -; CDR3 protein: CASSPRTGWDTEAFF
V gene: TRBV29-1; J gene: TRBJ2-1; clone size: -; CDR3 protein: CSVARASRSYNEQFF
V gene: TRBV28; J gene: TRBJ2-3; clone size: -; CDR3 protein: CASFSGSSDTQYF
V gene: TRBV4-1; J gene: TRBJ1-2; clone size: -; CDR3 protein: CASSPGQNYGYTF
V gene: TRBV7-8; J gene: TRBJ2-1; clone size: once; CDR3 protein: CASTSSWTSGRLEQFF
V gene: TRBV6-5; J gene: TRBJ1-2; clone size: -; CDR3 protein: CASRGPGQGYGYTF
V gene: TRBV11-2; J gene: TRBJ2-7; clone size: -; CDR3 protein: CASSLELDSSYEQYF
V gene: TRBV19; J gene: TRBJ1-2; clone size: -; CDR3 protein: CASTLRGSGYTF
V gene: TRBV9; J gene: TRBJ2-7; clone size: -; CDR3 protein: CASSVGAGFYEQYF
V gene: TRBV9; J gene: TRBJ2-7; clone size: -; CDR3 protein: CAINLAGGWYGEQYF
V gene: TRBV7-8; J gene: TRBJ1-5; clone size: -; CDR3 protein: CASSRSNQPQHF
V gene: TRBV6-5; J gene: TRBJ2-1; clone size: -; CDR3 protein: CASIGPTSGNEQFF
V gene: TRBV6-5; J gene: TRBJ2-5; clone size: -; CDR3 protein: CASSYLKFGGQETQYF
V gene: TRBV15; J gene: TRBJ1-1; clone size: -; CDR3 protein: CATSSSGQGINTEAFF
V gene: TRBV14; J gene: TRBJ2-1; clone size: -; CDR3 protein: CASSQGPLASSNEQFF
V gene: TRBV2; J gene: TRBJ2-3; clone size: -; CDR3 protein: CASSTTTDTQYF
V gene: TRBV29-1; J gene: TRBJ2-3; clone size: -; CDR3 protein: CSVEAQREFGADTQYF
V gene: TRBV5-8; J gene: TRBJ1-2; clone size: -; CDR3 protein: CASSLPGVGGYTF
V gene: TRBV29-1; J gene: TRBJ2-4; clone size: -; CDR3 protein: CSVHYKNIQYF
V gene: TRBV13; J gene: TRBJ1-2; clone size: -; CDR3 protein: CASSLQGHHGYTF
V gene: TRBV4-1; J gene: TRBJ1-1; clone size: -; CDR3 protein: CASSQDAGPTREAFF
V gene: TRBV6-6; J gene: TRBJ2-2; clone size: -; CDR3 protein: CASRGDRTNTGELFF
V gene: TRBV7-8; J gene: TRBJ1-4; clone size: -; CDR3 protein: CASSRTGFNEKLFF
V gene: TRBV28; J gene: TRBJ2-5; clone size: -; CDR3 protein: CASSDLTQYF
V gene: TRBV27; J gene: TRBJ1-5; clone size: -; CDR3 protein: CASSLRGSGQPQHF
V gene: TRBV15; J gene: TRBJ2-2; clone size: -; CDR3 protein: CATSITGGITGELFF
V gene: TRBV9; J gene: TRBJ1-3; clone size: once; CDR3 protein: CASEGQGGGNTIYF
V gene: TRBV29-1; J gene: TRBJ2-5; clone size: -; CDR3 protein: CSVDRQETQYF
V gene: TRBV7-2; J gene: TRBJ1-1; clone size: -; CDR3 protein: CASSFLTGGHTEAFF
V gene: TRBV30; J gene: TRBJ1-2; clone size: -; CDR3 protein: CAGKTGYGYTF
V gene: TRBV18; J gene: TRBJ1-2; clone size: -; CDR3 protein: CASSPGQDPGYTF
V gene: TRBV14; J gene: TRBJ2-1; clone size: -; CDR3 protein: CASTPRTSGKYSYNEQFF
V gene: TRBV6-1; J gene: TRBJ1-2; clone size: -; CDR3 protein: CASRAQQGVVYGYTF
V gene: TRBV5-6; J gene: TRBJ1-1; clone size: -; CDR3 protein: CASTQVGSHGAEAFF
V gene: TRBV5-1; J gene: TRBJ1-1; clone size: -; CDR3 protein: CASSLRQGNEAFF
V gene: TRBV28; J gene: TRBJ1-1; clone size: -; CDR3 protein: CASSDRVNTEAFF
V gene: TRBV9; J gene: TRBJ2-7; clone size: -; CDR3 protein: CASSVHLGTGDTYEQYF
V gene: TRBV2; J gene: TRBJ1-2; clone size: -; CDR3 protein: CASNSLGQNQGYTF
V gene: TRBV27; J gene: TRBJ2-1; clone size: -; CDR3 protein: CASSSRDGQGARNEQFF
V gene: TRBV5-1; J gene: TRBJ2-7; clone size: -; CDR3 protein: CASSTGTGAYEQYF
V gene: TRBV12-1; J gene: TRBJ1-5; clone size: -; CDR3 protein: CASSFLRGRRSGSNQPQHF
V gene: TRBV2; J gene: TRBJ2-5; clone size: -; CDR3 protein: CASSVPSGGAQETQYF
V gene: TRBV28; J gene: TRBJ2-1; clone size: -; CDR3 protein: CASRRLAGVSSGSYNEQFF
V gene: TRBV19; J gene: TRBJ2-3; clone size: -; CDR3 protein: CASDPRPAGGSTDTQYF
V gene: TRBV9; J gene: TRBJ2-1; clone size: -; CDR3 protein: CASSVATGGNEQFF
V gene: TRBV29-1; J gene: TRBJ2-3; clone size: -; CDR3 protein: CSAPLGGRGRDTQYF
V gene: TRBV5-1; J gene: TRBJ2-1; clone size: -; CDR3 protein: CASSLAGTGYNEQFF
V gene: TRBV5-4; J gene: TRBJ2-7; clone size: -; CDR3 protein: CASSLGLAEAYEQYF
V gene: TRBV5-1; J gene: TRBJ1-2; clone size: once; CDR3 protein: CASSPGQVYGYTF